The rows below give T cell receptor beta chains drawn from one sample of a study of blood T cells in healthy people across ages. TCRdb passed the 5' RACE reads through MiXCR, listing each CDR3 protein once. The profile covers about 670,000 distinct CDR3 sequences, with 35% to 50% appearing a single time and around 30% taken by the ten largest. The sample taken for sequencing was blood. These receptors all stem from an older man in good health. CDR3s include the opening cysteine and the closing phenylalanine or tryptophan. The order of the fields is J gene, clone size, V gene, D gene, CDR3 protein, CDR3 DNA. The D gene is left open where the match is weak. Clone sizes are given selectively: once, few, many, or a class where the clone is expanded.

>TRBJ1-2|few|TRBV6-2/TRBV6-3|-
CASSEYNAGPHGYTF
TGTGCCAGCAGTGAGTACAATGCGGGACCGCATGGCTACACCTTC
>TRBJ2-6|few|TRBV7-6|-
CASSLGTVVSGANVLTF
TGTGCCAGCAGCTTAGGGACAGTGGTTTCTGGGGCCAACGTCCTGACTTTC
>TRBJ2-1|once|TRBV20-1|-
CSAWAGTSYNEQFF
TGCAGTGCTTGGGCCGGGACTTCTTACAATGAGCAGTTCTTC
>TRBJ1-2|few|TRBV6-2/TRBV6-3|-
CASSTAYPGRSTWGYYGYTF
TGTGCCAGCAGTACTGCATACCCGGGACGGTCGACTTGGGGGTACTATGGCTACACCTTC
>TRBJ2-2|once|TRBV6-5|-
CACYKGTGELFF
TGTGCCTGCTACAAGGGAACCGGGGAGCTGTTTTTT
>TRBJ1-1|many|TRBV29-1|TRBD1
CSAWTGRDTEAFF
TGCAGCGCTTGGACAGGGAGGGACACTGAAGCTTTCTTT
>TRBJ1-2|few|TRBV27|-
CASRDLGGNYGYTF
TGTGCCAGCAGGGACTTGGGGGGAAACTATGGCTACACCTTC
>TRBJ2-7|few|TRBV7-2|-
CASSLVPSYEQYF
TGTGCCAGCAGCTTAGTCCCTAGCTACGAGCAGTACTTC
>TRBJ2-7|many|TRBV7-2|TRBD1
CASSLSSRQGHYEQYF
TGTGCCAGCAGCTTGAGTTCTCGACAGGGCCACTACGAGCAGTACTTC
>TRBJ2-7|many|TRBV7-2|-
CASSQSPRGRAYEQYF
TGTGCCAGCAGCCAAAGTCCCAGGGGTAGGGCCTACGAGCAGTACTTC
>TRBJ2-5|many|TRBV5-1|TRBD1
CASSRGTGRQETQYF
TGCGCCAGCAGCCGAGGGACAGGCCGTCAAGAGACCCAGTACTTC
>TRBJ2-1|-|TRBV7-2|TRBD2
CASSGGTSSDNEQFF
TGTGCCAGCAGCGGCGGGACTAGCTCGGATAATGAGCAGTTCTTC
>TRBJ1-5|few|TRBV4-3|-
CASSQGVGRVQPQHF
TGCGCCAGCAGCCAAGGGGTTGGTAGAGTTCAGCCCCAGCATTTT
>TRBJ1-5|-|TRBV7-9|TRBD1
CASSSAGTDSNQPQHF
TGTGCCAGCAGCTCGGCCGGGACAGATAGCAATCAGCCCCAGCATTTT
>TRBJ2-1|-|TRBV27|-
CATAPGVDYNEQFF
TGTGCCACGGCGCCAGGTGTAGACTACAATGAGCAGTTCTTC
>TRBJ2-2|-|TRBV7-2|-
CASSPRTALTGELFF
TGTGCCAGCAGCCCGAGGACAGCCCTGACCGGGGAGCTGTTTTTT
>TRBJ1-1|-|TRBV15|TRBD1
CATSPHAPGQLNTEAFF
TGTGCCACCAGCCCACATGCGCCGGGACAGCTGAACACTGAAGCTTTCTTT
>TRBJ2-7|-|TRBV28|-
CASSTYRVREQYF
TGTGCCAGCTCAACCTACAGGGTTCGCGAGCAGTACTTC
>TRBJ2-1|-|TRBV11-2|-
CASRLGQYSYNEQFF
TGTGCCAGCAGGTTAGGGCAATACTCCTACAATGAGCAGTTCTTC
>TRBJ1-6|few|TRBV7-2|TRBD1
CASSLEQGRNSPLHF
TGTGCCAGCAGCTTAGAACAGGGGCGTAATTCACCCCTCCACTTT
>TRBJ2-3|-|TRBV5-1|-
CASSLDGRGDTQYF
TGCGCCAGCAGCTTGGATGGCAGGGGAGATACGCAGTATTTT
>TRBJ2-7|few|TRBV5-6|TRBD2
CASSSGPSGGYEQYF
TGTGCCAGCAGCTCCGGACCTAGCGGAGGATACGAGCAGTACTTC
>TRBJ2-1|few|TRBV25-1|-
CASSVSYNEQFF
TGTGCCAGCAGTGTCTCATACAATGAGCAGTTCTTC
>TRBJ2-4|few|TRBV3-1|-
CASSQADVAKNIQYF
TGTGCCAGCAGCCAAGCTGATGTGGCCAAAAACATTCAGTACTTC
>TRBJ2-3|-|TRBV6-5|TRBD2
CASSRTSGRAVRTQYF
TGTGCCAGCAGTCGGACTAGCGGGAGGGCCGTCCGTACGCAGTATTTT
>TRBJ2-1|many|TRBV20-1|-
CSARQGNEQFF
TGCAGTGCTAGACAGGGCAATGAGCAGTTCTTC
>TRBJ2-1|-|TRBV6-2/TRBV6-3|-
CVSTKISTDNYNEQIF
TGTGTCAGCACCAAGATATCGACAGACAACTACAATGAGCAGATCTTC
>TRBJ2-1|many|TRBV18|-
CASSPQGNEQFF
TGTGCCAGCAGTCCTCAGGGAAATGAGCAGTTCTTC
>TRBJ2-3|-|TRBV25-1|TRBD1
CASSPSTGGRTDTQYF
TGTGCCAGCAGCCCATCAACAGGGGGACGCACAGATACGCAGTATTTT
>TRBJ1-2|-|TRBV2|-
CASSPGHAYGYTF
TGTGCCAGCAGTCCGGGACACGCCTATGGCTACACCTTC
>TRBJ1-5|many|TRBV4-3|TRBD1
CASSQEWQGENPQHF
TGCGCCAGCAGCCAAGAGTGGCAGGGGGAGAATCCCCAGCATTTT
>TRBJ2-3|-|TRBV29-1|-
CSVGPNRSTDTQYF
TGCAGCGTTGGGCCCAACCGAAGCACAGATACGCAGTATTTT
>TRBJ2-5|-|TRBV18|-
CASSPLAPQGIQETQYF
TGTGCCAGCTCACCACTTGCCCCTCAGGGTATCCAAGAGACCCAGTACTTC
>TRBJ2-5|few|TRBV28|TRBD1
CASRTQDRGRETQYF
TGTGCCAGCAGAACCCAGGACAGGGGAAGAGAGACCCAGTACTTC
>TRBJ1-2|-|TRBV6-4|TRBD1
CASSDRGQGFGYTF
TGTGCCAGCAGTGACCGGGGACAGGGGTTTGGCTACACCTTC
>TRBJ1-2|many|TRBV7-8|-
CASSQHASYGYTF
TGTGCCAGCAGTCAACACGCCTCATATGGCTACACCTTC
>TRBJ1-1|few|TRBV3-1|-
CASSQNRAAEAFF
TGTGCCAGCAGCCAAAACCGAGCAGCTGAAGCTTTCTTT
>TRBJ1-2|-|TRBV6-2/TRBV6-3|TRBD1
CASSHRLGTGNYGYTF
TGTGCCAGCAGTCACCGTCTTGGGACAGGGAACTATGGCTACACCTTC
>TRBJ2-1|-|TRBV5-6|TRBD2
CASSLAGGTYNEQFF
TGTGCCAGCAGCTTAGCGGGGGGGACCTACAATGAGCAGTTCTTC
>TRBJ1-5|-|TRBV12-3/TRBV12-4|TRBD1
CASSGTGVKPQHF
TGTGCCAGCAGTGGGACAGGGGTTAAGCCCCAGCATTTT